Following are 10 T cell receptor beta chains from one sample sequenced in a study of blood T cell repertoires in COVID-19. Generated by immunoSEQ multiplex PCR, the TCRdb table keeps only in-frame clones and is missing some. The sample holds 40,000 or so clones, about 89% seen once. Sample: peripheral blood. The source is a human donor in a cohort sampled during active COVID-19.

The V gene is TRBV27, the J gene TRBJ1-2; D may be TRBD1 (5 bases). Germline CDR1 and CDR2: MNHEY and SMNVEV (reference sequence). The germline V and J ends were trimmed by 3 bases and 2 bases, with 7 bases remaining between them. The CDR3 totals 13 residues. In DNA form, the CDR3 reads TGTGCCAGCAGTTTTCGGGGGAACTATGGCTACACCTTC. Translating it yields CASSFRGNYGYTF.

The chain couples TRBV5-1 to TRBJ1-1, with D perhaps TRBD1 (5 bases). Trimming removed 3 bases from V and 4 bases from J, with 13 bases in between. CDR3 length: 14 residues. CDR1 and CDR2 from the germline V gene are SGHRS and YFSETQ. CDR3 in amino acids: CASSSLVGGTEAFF. The DNA of the CDR3 is TGCGCCAGCAGCTCATTAGTCGGGGGCACTGAAGCTTTCTTT.

This clone was recorded a few times. The V gene is TRBV5-1, the J gene TRBJ1-6; a weak D match, TRBD1 (5 bases). Trimming shortened V by 0 bases and J by 6 bases, and 10 bases separated the two germline ends. Germline V gene data show CDR1 as SGHRS and CDR2 as YFSETQ. The length of the CDR3 is 15 residues. The DNA for the CDR3 is TGCGCCAGCAGCTTGGAGGGCAGGGTTAATTCACCCCTCCACTTT. Amino acid sequence: CASSLEGRVNSPLHF.

This clone was seen only once. The chain has TRBV7-6 and TRBJ2-7, with D tentatively TRBD2 (7 bases). Germline V gives CDR1 SGHVS, CDR2 FNYEAQ. There are 15 residues in the CDR3. With 1 base removed from V and 2 bases from J, the gap between germline ends came to 12 bases. The CDR3 DNA reads as TGTGCCAGCAGCTTAGTCGGGGGGCAGACCTACGAGCAGTACTTC. Its protein is CASSLVGGQTYEQYF.

V usage is TRBV4-3 and J usage is TRBJ1-2; TRBD1 might be the D (6 bases). The CDR3 runs to 15 residues. Trimming removed 2 bases from V and 3 bases from J, with 13 bases in between. The germline V gene encodes CDR1 LGHNA and CDR2 YSLEER. In DNA, the CDR3 is TGCGCCAGCAGCCAAAACAGGGCGTCACACTATGGCTACACCTTC. Translated: CASSQNRASHYGYTF.

This chain joins TRBV11-2 and TRBJ2-7; TRBD2 matches at 11 bases. Germline loops: CDR1 SGHAT, CDR2 FQNNGV. V lost 3 bases and J lost 6; bases outside the gene matches: 4. This CDR3 has 14 amino acids. The CDR3 sequence: CASSFSSGGGEQYF. CDR3 DNA sequence: TGTGCCAGCAGCTTTAGTAGCGGGGGGGGCGAGCAGTACTTC.

V gene TRBV21-1 combines with J gene TRBJ1-1. TRBV21-1 is marked as a pseudogene. This CDR3 contains 15 residues. In DNA, the CDR3 is TGTGCCTTAGGTCAAGGGGGGGCCATGAACACTGAAGCTTTCTTT. Residues: CALGQGGAMNTEAFF.

The chain joins TRBV2 to TRBJ2-7; no reliable D call. Germline CDR1 reads SNHLY; CDR2 reads FYNNEI. This CDR3 comprises 11 residues. Trimming pared 6 bases from V and 4 bases from J, leaving 7 bases between. Here the CDR3 DNA reads TGTGCCAGCAGCTCGTCGTACGAGCAGTACTTC. This sequence encodes CASSSSYEQYF.

V gene TRBV4-3 combines with J gene TRBJ2-7, with a tentative D call TRBD2 (5 bases). The CDR3 length is 15 residues. V gave up 4 bases and J gave up 2 bases, with 15 bases separating them. In germline, CDR1 is LGHNA, CDR2 YSLEER. CDR3 region: CASSPHLTGTYEQYF. The CDR3 nucleotides read TGCGCCAGCAGCCCCCACCTGACGGGAACCTACGAGCAGTACTTC.

The rearrangement joins TRBV7-9 to TRBJ1-5; no clear D. Germline loops: CDR1 SEHNR, CDR2 FQNEAQ (reference sequence). V was clipped by 4 bases and J by 3 bases, with 10 bases between them. The CDR3 contains 14 residues. The CDR3: CASSWGGLNQPQHF. CDR3 in DNA: TGTGCCAGCAGCTGGGGAGGTCTCAATCAGCCCCAGCATTTT. The full variable domain, in which reference TRBV7-9 and TRBJ1-5 provide the parts outside the CDR3, is DTGVSQNPRHKITKRGQNVTFRCDPISEHNRLYWYRQTLGQGPEFLTYFQNEAQLEKSRLLSDRFSAERPKGSFSTLEIQRTEQGDSAMYLCASSWGGLNQPQHFGDGTRLSIL.